The 5 T cell receptor beta chains below all came from one sample that was sequenced in a study of blood T cell repertoires in COVID-19. Assay: immunoSEQ multiplex PCR; the TCRdb copy retains only in-frame clones and omits some. This sample has over 200,000 clones, with approximately 84% found just once. Sequencing was done on a sample of PBMCs or T cells enriched from blood (not recorded which). These receptors were taken from a man between 60 and 75 years old who had recovered from COVID-19.

This chain links TRBV5-1 with TRBJ2-1, with TRBD1 identical over 7 bases. The trim removed 0 bases at V and 10 bases at J, leaving 10 bases unmatched. Germline V gene sequence: CDR1 SGHRS, CDR2 YFSETQ. This CDR3 region has 15 residues. The chain's CDR3 is CASSLGDRESGEQFF. CDR3 DNA: TGCGCCAGCAGCTTGGGCGACAGGGAATCAGGGGAGCAGTTCTTC.

This clone was detected once. This sequence joins TRBV15 and TRBJ2-1; 10 nucleotides match TRBD1. Germline trimming cut 2 bases from V and 6 bases from J; bases unmatched to any gene: 10. Germline V gene lookup returns CDR1 LNHNV and CDR2 YYDKDF (reference sequence). This CDR3 is 17 amino acids long. The CDR3 is CATSRPRGQGSPNEQFF. The CDR3 DNA reads as TGTGCCACCAGCAGACCGAGGGGACAGGGGTCCCCCAATGAGCAGTTCTTC.

The gene calls are TRBV7-8 and TRBJ2-7, with D hard to call. V lost 2 bases and J lost 6, with 5 bases in between. CDR3 length: 11 residues. Per germline, CDR1 SGHVS and CDR2 FQNEAQ. This CDR3 reads CASSLSREQYF. For the CDR3, the DNA is TGTGCCAGCAGCTTATCCCGCGAGCAGTACTTC.

The chain has TRBV5-1 and TRBJ1-5; D perhaps matches TRBD1 (6 bases). Germline lookup yields CDR1 SGHRS and CDR2 YFSETQ. The ends were cut back, 0 bases at V and 5 bases at J, with 12 bases in the middle. The CDR3 is made up of 15 amino acids. CDR3 loop: CASSLVSGAHQPQHF. CDR3 coding DNA: TGCGCCAGCAGCTTGGTTTCAGGGGCTCATCAGCCCCAGCATTTT.

The V gene is TRBV6-5, the J gene TRBJ2-7, with D possibly matching TRBD1 (5 bases). V lost 5 bases and J lost 6, with 20 bases in between. The length of the CDR3 is 15 residues. Per germline, CDR1 MNHEY and CDR2 SVGAGI. CDR3 DNA: TGTGCCAGCAGTCCCTTCCAGGAACCCAGGGCCGAGCAGTACTTC. It is translated as CASSPFQEPRAEQYF.